This TCR beta chain was documented in a study of T cell changes during pregnancy in multiple sclerosis. Germline lookup yields CDR1 ENHRY and CDR2 SYGVKD. The ends were cut back, 10 bases at V and 0 bases at J, with 12 bases in the middle. There are 13 residues in the CDR3. This clone was picked up many times. Sequenced by immunoSEQ multiplex PCR; TCRdb stores in-frame clones only, minus some. This sample has approximately 25,000 clones, with about nine tenths found just once. The sequenced sample was CD8+ T cells from peripheral blood mononuclear cells, obtained in the second trimester of pregnancy. The genes are TRBV10-3 and TRBJ1-2, with D possibly being TRBD1 (6 bases). The origin of this receptor is a female donor with multiple sclerosis, enrolled in a pregnancy study. CDR3 nucleotide sequence: TGTGCCACCCAGCGGACAGCTAACTATGGCTACACCTTC. Its protein is CATQRTANYGYTF.